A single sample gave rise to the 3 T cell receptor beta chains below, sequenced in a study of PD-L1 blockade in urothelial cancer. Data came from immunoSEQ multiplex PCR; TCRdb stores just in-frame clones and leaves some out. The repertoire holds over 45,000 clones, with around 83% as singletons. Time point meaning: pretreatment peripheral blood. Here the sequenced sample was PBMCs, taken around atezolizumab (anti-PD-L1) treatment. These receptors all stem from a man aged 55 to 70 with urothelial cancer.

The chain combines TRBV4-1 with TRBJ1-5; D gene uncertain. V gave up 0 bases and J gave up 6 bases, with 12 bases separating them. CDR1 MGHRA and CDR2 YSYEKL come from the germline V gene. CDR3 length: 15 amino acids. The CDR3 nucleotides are TGCGCCAGCAGCCAAGATTCACTAGGGCGTCAGCCCCAGCATTTT. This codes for CASSQDSLGRQPQHF.

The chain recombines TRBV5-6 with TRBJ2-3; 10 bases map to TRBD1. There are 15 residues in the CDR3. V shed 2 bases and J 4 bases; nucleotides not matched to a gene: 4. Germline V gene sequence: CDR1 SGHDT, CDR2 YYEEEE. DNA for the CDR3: TGTGCCAGCAGCTTTGTAGGACAGGGGGCAGATACGCAGTATTTT. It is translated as CASSFVGQGADTQYF.

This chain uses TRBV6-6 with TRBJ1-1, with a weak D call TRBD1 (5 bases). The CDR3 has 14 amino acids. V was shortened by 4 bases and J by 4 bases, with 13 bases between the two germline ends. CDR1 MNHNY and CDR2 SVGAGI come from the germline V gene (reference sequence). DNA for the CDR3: TGTGCCAGCAGTTCCCGGCAGGGCGGCACTGAAGCTTTCTTT. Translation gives CASSSRQGGTEAFF.